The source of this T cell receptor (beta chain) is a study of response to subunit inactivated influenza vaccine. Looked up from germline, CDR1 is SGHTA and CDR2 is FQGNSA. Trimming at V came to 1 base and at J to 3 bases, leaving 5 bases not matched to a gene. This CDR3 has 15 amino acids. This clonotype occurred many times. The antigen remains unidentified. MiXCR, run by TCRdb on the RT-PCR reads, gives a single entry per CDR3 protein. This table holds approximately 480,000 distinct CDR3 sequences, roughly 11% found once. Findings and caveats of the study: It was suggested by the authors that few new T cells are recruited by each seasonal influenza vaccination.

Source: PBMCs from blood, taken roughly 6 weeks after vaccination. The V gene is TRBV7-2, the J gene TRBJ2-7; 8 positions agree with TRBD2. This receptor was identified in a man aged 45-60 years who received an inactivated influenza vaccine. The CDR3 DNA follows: TGTGCCAGCAGCTTAGAGGCGGGGGGCGTCTACGAGCAGTACTTC. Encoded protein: CASSLEAGGVYEQYF. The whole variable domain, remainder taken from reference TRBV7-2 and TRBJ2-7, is GAGVSQSPSNKVTEKGKDVELRCDPISGHTALYWYRQSLGQGLEFLIYFQGNSAPDKSGLPSDRFSAERTGGSVSTLTIQRTQQEDSAVYLCASSLEAGGVYEQYFGPGTRLTVT.